These 30 T cell receptor beta chains were all obtained from the same sample, sequenced in a study of blood T cell repertoires in COVID-19. The data were produced by immunoSEQ multiplex PCR, yet TCRdb's version contains in-frame clones alone and is incomplete. The data hold 90,000 to 150,000 clones, with around nine tenths observed a single time. Sample: peripheral blood. These receptor sequences come from a woman aged 45 to 65 with acute or convalescent COVID-19.

The V and J genes are TRBV5-4 and TRBJ2-2; the D gene is possibly TRBD2 (6 bases). Trimming took 4 bases from V and 2 from J, leaving 15 bases between them. The length of the CDR3 is 16 residues. The germline CDR1 and CDR2 sequences are SGHNT and YYREEE (reference sequence). The CDR3 reads CASSPPLAANTGELFF. The CDR3 DNA sequence: TGTGCCAGCAGCCCCCCTTTAGCGGCCAACACCGGGGAGCTGTTTTTT.

The rearrangement uses TRBV5-1 and TRBJ2-2; D is unresolved. V lost 7 bases and J 2 bases, leaving 12 bases between the germline ends. The V gene's germline CDR1 is SGHRS and CDR2 YFSETQ. This CDR3 comprises 14 residues. CDR3 nucleotide sequence: TGCGCCAGCCGTAGAACAGTTAACACCGGGGAGCTGTTTTTT. Protein product: CASRRTVNTGELFF.

The chain uses TRBV29-1 and TRBJ1-1; D is unresolved. CDR1 is SQVTM and CDR2 is ANQGSEA in the germline V gene. The CDR3 consists of 13 residues. V lost 5 bases to trimming and J lost 0 bases, with 10 bases between them. The CDR3, as DNA: TGCAGCGTTAGAAGTCAGGTGAACACTGAAGCTTTCTTT. The encoded protein is CSVRSQVNTEAFF. Filled out from reference TRBV29-1 and TRBJ1-1, the complete variable domain reads SAVISQKPSRDICQRGTSLTIQCQVDSQVTMMFWYRQQPGQSLTLIATANQGSEATYESGFVIDKFPISRPNLTFSTLTVSNMSPEDSSIYLCSVRSQVNTEAFFGQGTRLTVV.

The V gene is TRBV5-1, the J gene TRBJ1-2; 8 positions match TRBD1. V was pared by 0 bases and J by 8 bases, with 9 bases of the junction left unmatched. The germline gives CDR1 SGHRS, CDR2 YFSETQ. The CDR3 has 15 residues. The CDR3: CASSLGQGIIKGYTF. The CDR3 DNA reads TGCGCCAGCAGCTTGGGACAGGGGATAATAAAGGGCTACACCTTC.

The V and J genes are TRBV5-8 and TRBJ2-7; TRBD1 agrees at 9 bases. The junction had 5 bases not matched to a gene; V was cut back by 4 bases and J by 6 bases. This CDR3 spans 13 amino acids. Per germline, CDR1 SGHTS and CDR2 YDEGEE. The CDR3 protein is CASSRTGEAEQYF. CDR3 nucleotides: TGTGCCAGCAGCCGGACAGGGGAGGCCGAGCAGTACTTC.

The chain uses TRBV3-1 (or the pseudogene TRBV3-2) and TRBJ1-2; no firm D call. CDR1 and CDR2 (germline): LGHDT, YNNKEL (reference sequence). Deletions cut 0 bases from V and 3 bases from J, with 14 bases between. The CDR3 loop spans 16 amino acids. DNA of the CDR3: TGTGCCAGCAGCCAAGAACTAGGCCTTAAATACTATGGCTACACCTTC. Amino acid sequence: CASSQELGLKYYGYTF.

CDR3 sequence reads: CAWSRGPEAFF. The CDR3 coding sequence is TGTGCCTGGAGCCGGGGTCCCGAAGCTTTCTTT. The chain carries TRBV30 and TRBJ1-1; D not resolved. Germline CDR1 reads GTSNPN; CDR2 reads SVGIG (reference sequence). V lost 3 bases and J lost 8, with 10 bases in between. The CDR3 has 11 residues.

The genes are TRBV30 and TRBJ1-5; no reliable D call. CDR3 length: 12 amino acids. V was clipped by 3 bases and J by 7 bases, with 10 bases between them. The germline V gene has CDR1 GTSNPN and CDR2 SVGIG (reference sequence). CDR3 DNA sequence: TGTGCCTGGAGCCCCCCGGGGCAGCCCCAGCATTTT. Protein: CAWSPPGQPQHF.

The chain couples TRBV11-2 to TRBJ2-1; maybe TRBD2 (6 bases). V was cut by 1 base and J by 4 bases, with 14 bases left in between. The CDR3 runs to 16 residues. From germline, CDR1 is SGHAT and CDR2 FQNNGV. The CDR3 loop reads CASSLGSGLYYNEQFF. For the CDR3, the DNA is TGTGCCAGCAGCTTAGGGAGCGGGCTCTATTACAATGAGCAGTTCTTC.

CDR3 in DNA: TGTGCCAGCAGGGGTAGCGGGGCCAATGAGCAGTTCTTC. Protein sequence: CASRGSGANEQFF. This chain uses TRBV27 with TRBJ2-1; TRBD2 aligns across 8 bases. Germline V gene sequence: CDR1 MNHEY, CDR2 SMNVEV (reference sequence). With 6 bases clipped from V and 6 bases from J, the junction kept 4 bases outside the gene matches. This CDR3 has 13 residues.

V is TRBV4-2 and J is TRBJ1-3; 8 positions agree with TRBD1. V shed 5 bases and J 4 bases; nucleotides not matched to a gene: 7. This CDR3 has 15 amino acids. Germline assignment: CDR1 LGHNA and CDR2 YNFKEQ. The CDR3 DNA sequence: TGTGCCAGCAGCTTTGGACAGGGAACCGGAAACACCATATATTTT. Its protein is CASSFGQGTGNTIYF.

The V and J genes are TRBV30 and TRBJ2-1; 14 nucleotides agree with TRBD2. The CDR3 covers 14 residues. Trimming took 1 base from V and 8 from J; bases not matched to a gene: 1. Germline lookup yields CDR1 GTSNPN and CDR2 SVGIG (reference sequence). The CDR3 region has the DNA TGTGCCTGGAGTGGGACTAGCGGGAGGCATGAGCAGTTCTTC. Amino acids: CAWSGTSGRHEQFF. Full variable domain (missing parts from reference TRBV30 and TRBJ2-1): SQTIHQWPATLVQPVGSPLSLECTVEGTSNPNLYWYRQAAGRGLQLLFYSVGIGQISSEVPQNLSASRPQDRQFILSSKKLLLSDSGFYLCAWSGTSGRHEQFFGPGTRLTVL.

The V gene is TRBV24-1, the J gene TRBJ1-5; no clear D. Between the trimmed V and J ends, which lost 3 bases and 0 bases, there was a span of 17 bases. Germline assignment: CDR1 KGHDR and CDR2 SFDVKD. The CDR3 is 18 amino acids. Here the CDR3 DNA reads TGTGCCACCAGTGATCCCCGCGGAGGGTGGGATAGCAATCAGCCCCAGCATTTT. Protein: CATSDPRGGWDSNQPQHF.

J is TRBJ1-2 and V is TRBV3-1 (or the pseudogene TRBV3-2), with TRBD1 matching 7 bases. CDR1 is LGHDT, CDR2 YNNKEL, per germline (reference sequence). The CDR3 has 14 residues. The V gene end was trimmed by 5 bases and the J gene end by 7 bases; junction bases not matched to a gene: 10. The CDR3 loop reads CASSRQGPIVGYTF. CDR3 DNA: TGTGCCAGCAGCAGACAGGGCCCTATTGTTGGCTACACCTTC.

Here the CDR3 DNA reads TGTGCCAGCAGTGAACATTGGGCAGTAGAATACAATGAGCAGTTCTTC. This translates into CASSEHWAVEYNEQFF. The chain joins TRBV2 to TRBJ2-1, with D hard to call. The CDR3 sequence is 16 residues long. The germline V gene has CDR1 SNHLY and CDR2 FYNNEI. V was cut by 2 bases and J by 4 bases, with 15 bases left in between.

The gene calls are TRBV10-3 and TRBJ1-1, with a weak D call TRBD1 (5 bases). CDR1 is ENHRY and CDR2 is SYGVKD in the germline V gene. This CDR3 is 14 amino acids long. Deletions cut 7 bases from V and 4 bases from J, with 16 bases between. CDR3 loop: CAITSGTGGTEAFF. CDR3 coding DNA: TGTGCCATCACCTCCGGGACCGGGGGCACTGAAGCTTTCTTT.

This chain uses TRBV5-6 with TRBJ2-4, with a tentative D call TRBD2 (7 bases). The germline V gene encodes CDR1 SGHDT and CDR2 YYEEEE. This CDR3 is 17 amino acids long. The V gene lost 1 base and the J gene lost 2 bases, with 16 bases spanning the gap. The CDR3 DNA follows: TGTGCCAGCAGCTTGTTCTCGGGGGGCATGTCCAAAAACATTCAGTACTTC. As protein: CASSLFSGGMSKNIQYF.

The chain recombines TRBV6-5 with TRBJ1-5; D call uncertain. Germline-derived CDR1 and CDR2 are MNHEY and SVGAGI. The V and J ends lost 7 bases and 4 bases respectively, with 17 bases between them. The CDR3 covers 15 residues. CDR3 loop: CASTLTSDRNQPQHF. Here the CDR3 DNA reads TGTGCCAGCACCCTAACGAGCGATAGAAATCAGCCCCAGCATTTT.

The gene calls are TRBV5-6 and TRBJ2-2; 7 bases agree with TRBD2. This CDR3 comprises 13 residues. V gave up 5 bases and J gave up 6 bases; unmatched junction bases: 4. Per the germline V gene, CDR1 is SGHDT and CDR2 is YYEEEE. The CDR3 coding sequence is TGTGCCAGCAGTTGGGGAGGGCCCGGGGAGCTGTTTTTT. Its translation: CASSWGGPGELFF.

The V and J genes are TRBV12-5 and TRBJ2-7; TRBD2 agrees at 9 bases. The germline V gene has CDR1 LGHNT and CDR2 FRNRAP. Trimming took 5 bases from V and 3 from J; bases not matched to a gene: 8. The CDR3 consists of 15 residues. The CDR3 spells CASGPGSGGNYEQYF. CDR3 coding DNA: TGTGCTAGTGGTCCGGGGAGCGGGGGGAACTACGAGCAGTACTTC.

The chain links TRBV5-1 to TRBJ1-1; possibly TRBD1 for D (6 bases). V was pared by 3 bases and J by 0 bases, with 12 bases between. The CDR3 consists of 15 residues. Germline values: CDR1 SGHRS, CDR2 YFSETQ. DNA of the CDR3: TGCGCCAGCAGCTACACAGGGTCGATGAACACTGAAGCTTTCTTT. Translation: CASSYTGSMNTEAFF.

This rearrangement joins TRBV6-2 or TRBV6-3 to TRBJ1-4; 8 positions match TRBD1. V gave up 5 bases and J gave up 2 bases; unmatched junction bases: 10. CDR3 size: 17 residues. Germline assignment: CDR1 MNHEY and CDR2 SVGEGT. This chain's CDR3 is CASSDRGAFGTNEKLFF. The CDR3, as DNA: TGTGCCAGCAGTGACAGGGGCGCCTTCGGGACTAATGAAAAACTGTTTTTT.

The chain has TRBV25-1 and TRBJ2-1, with 9 bases fitting TRBD2. CDR1 is MGHDK, CDR2 SYGVNS, per germline. V was pared by 5 bases and J by 2 bases, with 4 bases of the junction left unmatched. The CDR3 is 15 residues long. The CDR3 sequence is CASSRASGAYNEQFF. The DNA of the CDR3 is TGTGCCAGCAGTAGGGCTAGCGGGGCCTACAATGAGCAGTTCTTC.

The rearrangement joins TRBV19 to TRBJ2-2; no clear D gene. Between the trimmed V and J ends, which lost 5 bases and 8 bases, there was a span of 15 bases. Germline V lookup: CDR1 LNHDA, CDR2 SQIVND (reference sequence). The CDR3 extends over 14 amino acids. The CDR3 region has the DNA TGTGCCAGTAGTCCAGTGGTCCAGTTTGGGGAGCTGTTTTTT. Translating gives CASSPVVQFGELFF.

The J gene is TRBJ1-4, the V gene TRBV6-1, with unresolved D. Trimming cost V 2 bases and J 4 bases, with 8 bases left between them. The CDR3 is 14 residues long. The germline gives CDR1 MNHNS, CDR2 SASEGT. The CDR3 here is CASSELGFNEKLFF. Written as DNA, the CDR3 is TGTGCCAGCAGTGAATTGGGCTTTAATGAAAAACTGTTTTTT.

The chain combines TRBV6-2 or TRBV6-3 with TRBJ1-2; the match to TRBD1 covers 9 bases. The V segment lost 5 bases and the J segment 3 bases; nucleotides outside the gene matches: 16. This CDR3 contains 18 residues. CDR1 is MNHEY, CDR2 SVGEGT, per germline. In DNA form, the CDR3 reads TGTGCCAGCAGTCTCACCGGACAGGGGACCTATTTCGACTATGGCTACACCTTC. It yields the protein CASSLTGQGTYFDYGYTF.

The chain joins TRBV11-3 to TRBJ1-2, with 10 bases that match TRBD1. The CDR3 runs to 13 residues. After removal of 3 bases from V and 7 bases from J, the junction contained 2 bases not matched to a gene. Germline V gene lookup returns CDR1 SGHNT and CDR2 YENEEA. CDR3 DNA: TGTGCCAGCAGCTTTGACAGGGGGCTTGGCTACACCTTC. This gives the protein CASSFDRGLGYTF.

This chain connects TRBV19 to TRBJ2-1, with 7 bases identical to TRBD2. Per the germline V gene, CDR1 is LNHDA and CDR2 is SQIVND (reference sequence). The junction had 5 bases not matched to a gene; V was cut back by 3 bases and J by 6 bases. The CDR3 runs to 14 residues. CDR3 region: CASSIGVAGNEQFF. The DNA of the CDR3 is TGTGCCAGTAGTATCGGAGTAGCGGGCAATGAGCAGTTCTTC.

This clone was detected once. This chain uses TRBV5-1 with TRBJ1-1, with D uncertain. V was pared by 0 bases and J by 5 bases, with 14 bases between. Germline CDR1 SGHRS, CDR2 YFSETQ. The CDR3 length is 15 residues. The CDR3, as DNA: TGCGCCAGCAGCTTGGGTTCGAAGCTCCAAACTGAAGCTTTCTTT. Amino acid sequence: CASSLGSKLQTEAFF.

The chain employs TRBV5-4 and TRBJ2-7, with D perhaps matching TRBD1 (6 bases). CDR1 and CDR2 (germline): SGHNT, YYREEE (reference sequence). Trimming took off 5 bases at V and 0 bases at J, with 15 bases between the two ends. This CDR3 has 15 residues. Here the CDR3 DNA reads TGTGCCAGCAGACAAGACAGGCCCTACTCCTACGAGCAGTACTTC. This translates into CASRQDRPYSYEQYF.